This entry lists 12 T cell receptor beta chains sequenced from one sample in a study of tumor-infiltrating lymphocytes in primary liver carcinoma. For blood RNA, unsorted whole blood served as the source, and germline DNA was extracted too. Using a constant-region primer together with ProtoScript II reverse transcriptase, TCR beta cDNA was made from about 500 ng of total RNA. Researchers made the TCR beta libraries by running three nested multiplex PCR rounds with slightly modified ARM-PCR. In the first two PCR rounds, TRBV1-TRBV30 forward primers were paired with a C-beta reverse primer, and each round lasted around 10 cycles. TCRdb redid the calling of the multiplex PCR reads with MiXCR, one entry per CDR3 protein. This table has approximately 330,000 distinct CDR3 sequences, approximately 64% appearing once. Sequencing was done on a sample of peripheral blood. These receptors came from a man in his forties with primary liver carcinoma and hepatitis B virus infection.

On this clonotype itself: A read error is possible here, since a much larger clone lies one base away. In this CDR3 the conserved last residue, phenylalanine or tryptophan, is missing, so a read error is likely. The DNA is omitted, as the CDR3 cannot be located on it reliably, and the CDR3 follows TCRdb's listing. The rearrangement joins TRBV10-1 to TRBJ2-7; the table's D call, TRBD2, has no DNA check behind it. From its first to its last residue, the CDR3 has 12 amino acids. In germline, CDR1 is WNHNN, CDR2 SYGVQD (reference sequence). The CDR3 reads CASSESTLPRYL.

A remark on this clonotype: This may arise from a read error, as a much more abundant clone is one base away. CDR3 sequence (DNA): TGCGTCAGCAGTGAGGTCCAGGGGGGCTACACCTTC. Translation: CVSSEVQGGYTF. J is TRBJ1-2 and V is TRBV10-2; D might be TRBD1 (6 bases). The germline gives CDR1 WSHSY, CDR2 SAAADI. CDR3 length: 12 amino acids.

Concerning this clonotype: This may be a read error, as it is one base from a much larger clone. The rearrangement joins TRBV6-6 to TRBJ2-5, with no clear D. The length of the CDR3 is 11 residues. CDR1 is MNHNY, CDR2 SVGAGI, per germline (reference sequence). In nucleotides, the CDR3 is TGTGCCAGCAGCGCCTCAGAGACCCAGTGCTTC. Translated: CASSASETQCF.

Turning to this clonotype: This may stem from a read error, because a much larger clone lies one nucleotide away. The CDR3 protein is CVSSWDRDDQPQHF. CDR3 nucleotides: TGTGTCAGCAGCTGGGACAGGGACGATCAGCCCCAGCATTTT. The chain employs TRBV6-5 and TRBJ1-5; 9 nucleotides align to TRBD1. In germline, CDR1 is MNHEY, CDR2 SVGAGI. The CDR3 runs 14 residues.

With regard to this clonotype: Relative to the germline gene, one junction end is altered; a read error may explain this. The rearrangement joins TRBV11-2 to TRBJ2-7; D is unresolved. Germline V gene lookup returns CDR1 SGHAT and CDR2 FQNNGV. The CDR3 covers 13 residues. As DNA, the CDR3 is TGTGCCAGCAGTCCCCCCGAGAGGTACGAGCACTACTTC. Translated, it gives CASSPPERYEHYF.

As regards this clonotype: This may be a read error: a much more frequent sequence differs by one nucleotide. The rearrangement links TRBV4-2 to TRBJ2-2; 13 nucleotides match TRBD2. Germline V gene lookup returns CDR1 LGHNA and CDR2 YNFKEQ. The CDR3 is 19 amino acids. J was trimmed by 7 bases and V by 0 bases; bases with no gene match: 11. CDR3 loop: CASSQESLAGGGGIGELFF. The CDR3 DNA reads as TGTGCCAGCAGCCAAGAGTCACTAGCGGGAGGGGGAGGCATCGGGGAGCTGTTTTTT.

In regard to this clonotype: Being one base from a much bigger clone, this may be a read error. The chain couples TRBV6-5 to TRBJ2-7, with no clear D. This CDR3 contains 15 residues. Germline CDR1 and CDR2: MNHEY and SVGAGI. The CDR3 is CASSYLTGGTYKQYF. DNA of the CDR3: TGTGCCAGCAGTTACCTGACCGGTGGAACCTACAAGCAGTACTTC.

This clonotype has just a few counts. This chain joins TRBV6-2 or TRBV6-3 and TRBJ2-3; 8 nucleotides match TRBD2. V shed 0 bases, J shed 4 bases, and the junction held 9 bases outside the gene matches. Germline CDR1 MNHEY, CDR2 SVGEGT. This CDR3 has 17 amino acids. Here the CDR3 reads CASSYSAAAGVADTQYF. CDR3 bases: TGTGCCAGCAGTTACTCCGCCGCAGCGGGAGTCGCAGATACGCAGTATTTT.

This clonotype was seen a handful of times. The chain uses TRBV30 and TRBJ1-1; D call uncertain. The V gene lost 4 bases and the J gene lost 0 bases, with 9 bases spanning the gap. Germline CDR1 reads GTSNPN; CDR2 reads SVGIG (reference sequence). There are 13 residues in the CDR3. CDR3: CAWKRSLNTEAFF. Here the CDR3 DNA reads TGTGCCTGGAAAAGATCATTGAACACTGAAGCTTTCTTT.

The V gene is TRBV29-1, the J gene TRBJ2-1, with a weak D call TRBD2 (6 bases). Trimming took off 4 bases at V and 8 bases at J, with 9 bases between the two ends. Germline assignment: CDR1 SQVTM and CDR2 ANQGSEA. CDR3 length: 11 amino acids. As DNA, the CDR3 is TGCAGCGTTGCGGCTAGCGATGAGCAGTTCTTC. Its protein product is CSVAASDEQFF.

This clonotype was recorded at least ten times. The rearrangement uses TRBV5-4 and TRBJ2-5; 9 bases match TRBD2. CDR1 and CDR2 from the germline V gene are SGHNT and YYREEE (reference sequence). CDR3 length: 16 amino acids. V was clipped by 2 bases and J by 2 bases; unmatched bases: 7. For the CDR3, the DNA is TGTGCCAGCAGCTTTGGGGCGGGAGGGCGGCAAGAGACCCAGTACTTC. As protein: CASSFGAGGRQETQYF.

The count of this clonotype is one. Given a much more abundant clone one base away, this may be a read error. The chain carries TRBV5-6 and TRBJ2-1; 8 nucleotides agree with TRBD2. There are 16 residues in the CDR3. CDR1 and CDR2 from the germline V gene are SGHDT and YYEEEE. J was trimmed by 7 bases and V by 2 bases; bases with no gene match: 11. The CDR3 loop is CASSFLASGGMNEQFF. CDR3 DNA sequence: TGTGCCAGCAGCTTCCTGGCGAGCGGGGGAATGAATGAGCAGTTCTTC. Full variable domain (outside the CDR3, taken from reference TRBV5-6 and TRBJ2-1): DAGVTQSPTHLIKTRGQQVTLRCSPKSGHDTVSWYQQALGQGPQFIFQYYEEEERQRGNFPDRFSGHQFPNYSSELNVNALLLGDSALYLCASSFLASGGMNEQFFGPGTRLTVL.